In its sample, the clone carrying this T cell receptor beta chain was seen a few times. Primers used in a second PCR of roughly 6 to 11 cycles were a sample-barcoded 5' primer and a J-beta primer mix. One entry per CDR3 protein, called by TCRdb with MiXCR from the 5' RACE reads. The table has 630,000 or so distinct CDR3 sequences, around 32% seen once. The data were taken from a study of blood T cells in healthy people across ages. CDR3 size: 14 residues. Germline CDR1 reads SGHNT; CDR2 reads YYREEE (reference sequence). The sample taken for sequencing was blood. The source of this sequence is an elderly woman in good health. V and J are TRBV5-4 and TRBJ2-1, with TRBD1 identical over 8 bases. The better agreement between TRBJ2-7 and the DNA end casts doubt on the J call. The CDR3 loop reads CASSDRGSYNEQYF. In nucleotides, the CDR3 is TGTGCCAGCAGCGACAGGGGCTCCTACAATGAGCAGTACTTC.